A single T cell receptor (beta chain) is shown here with its context. Its antigen is unknown. This specimen comes from a study of cytomegalovirus exposure and HLA in healthy donors. Study-wide results and caveats: It was reportedly the case that the classifier diagnosed cytomegalovirus status with high specificity and sensitivity.

PCR was performed using 60 Vbeta and 13 Jbeta primers. The table came from immunoSEQ multiplex PCR; TCRdb's copy has only in-frame clones and leaves some out. The sample records about 76,000 clones, 73% being singletons. Germline trimming cut 6 bases from V and 2 bases from J; bases unmatched to any gene: 4. The CDR3 extends over 15 amino acids. CDR1 MNHEY and CDR2 SMNVEV come from the germline V gene (reference sequence). The receptor was isolated from a woman in her thirties or forties in good health and CMV-seropositive. The V gene is TRBV27, the J gene TRBJ2-7; 13 positions agree with TRBD2. Sequenced material: PBMCs. CDR3 nucleotide sequence: TGTGCCAGCAGGTACGGGACTAGCGGGGCCTACGAGCAGTACTTC. Protein: CASRYGTSGAYEQYF.